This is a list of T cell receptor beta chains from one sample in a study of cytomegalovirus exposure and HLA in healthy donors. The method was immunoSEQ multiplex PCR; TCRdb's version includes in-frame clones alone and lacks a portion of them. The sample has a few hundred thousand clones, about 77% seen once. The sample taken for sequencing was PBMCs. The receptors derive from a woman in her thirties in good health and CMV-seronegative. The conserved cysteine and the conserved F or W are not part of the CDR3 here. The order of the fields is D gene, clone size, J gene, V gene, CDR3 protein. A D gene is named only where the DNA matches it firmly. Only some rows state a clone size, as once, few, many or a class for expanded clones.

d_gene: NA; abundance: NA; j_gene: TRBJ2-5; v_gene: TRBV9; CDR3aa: ASSVVPGETQY
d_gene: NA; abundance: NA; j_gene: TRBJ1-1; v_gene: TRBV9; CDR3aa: ASSVGTANTEAF
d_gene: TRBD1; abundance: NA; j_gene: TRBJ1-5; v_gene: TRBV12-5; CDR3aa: ASGSTQGAPGNQPQH
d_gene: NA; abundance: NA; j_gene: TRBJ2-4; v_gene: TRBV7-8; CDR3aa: ASSGSTGANIQY
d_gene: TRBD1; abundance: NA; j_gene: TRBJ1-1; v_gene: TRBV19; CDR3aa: ASYQGTGSSEAF
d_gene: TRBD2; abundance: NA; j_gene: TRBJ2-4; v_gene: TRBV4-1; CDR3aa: ASSQELAGAKNIQY
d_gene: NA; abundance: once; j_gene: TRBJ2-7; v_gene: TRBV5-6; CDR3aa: ASSLAPGDRSYEQY
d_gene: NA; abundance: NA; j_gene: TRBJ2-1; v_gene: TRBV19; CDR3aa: AISRGSYNEQF
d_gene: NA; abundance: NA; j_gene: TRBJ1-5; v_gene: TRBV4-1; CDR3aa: ASSQGGTFGQPQH
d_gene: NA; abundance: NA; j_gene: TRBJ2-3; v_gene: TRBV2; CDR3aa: ASSRRVDTQY
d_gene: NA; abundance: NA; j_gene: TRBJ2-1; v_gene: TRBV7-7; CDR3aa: ASSLGPLDSYNEQF
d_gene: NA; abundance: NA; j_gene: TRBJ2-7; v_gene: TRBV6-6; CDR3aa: ASSPFAYEQY
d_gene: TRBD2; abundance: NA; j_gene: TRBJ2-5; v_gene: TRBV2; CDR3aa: ASSENGGAETQY
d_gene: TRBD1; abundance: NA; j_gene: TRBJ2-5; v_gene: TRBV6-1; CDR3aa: ASIFVQGATETQY
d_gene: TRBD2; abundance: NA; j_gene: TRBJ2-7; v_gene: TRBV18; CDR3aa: ASSLGLPQAYEQY
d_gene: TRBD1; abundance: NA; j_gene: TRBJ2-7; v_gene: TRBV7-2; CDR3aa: ASSPGQGPTYEQY